Following are 26 T cell receptor beta chains from one sample sequenced in a study of cytomegalovirus exposure and HLA in healthy donors. Amplification used 60 Vbeta primers and 13 Jbeta primers. Sequenced by immunoSEQ multiplex PCR; TCRdb stores in-frame clones only, minus some. This table has about 93,000 clones, about 81% appearing once. Specimen: PBMCs. The receptors here all came from a middle-aged woman in good health and CMV-seronegative.

V gene TRBV6-4 combines with J gene TRBJ2-1; D perhaps matches TRBD2 (5 bases). This CDR3 comprises 13 residues. V lost 8 bases and J lost 10, with 18 bases in between. Germline loops: CDR1 MRHNA, CDR2 SNTAGT. The CDR3 DNA sequence: TGTGCCAGCTCACCGGTCGAGGCGGGCGAGCAGTTCTTC. Translated: CASSPVEAGEQFF.

This chain links TRBV11-2 with TRBJ2-7, with 8 bases that match TRBD2. The CDR3 length is 14 residues. V trimming: 0 bases; J trimming: 6 bases; junction bases outside the gene matches: 4. CDR1 and CDR2 from the germline V gene are SGHAT and FQNNGV. CDR3: CASSLEAGVVEQYF. CDR3 bases: TGTGCCAGCAGCTTAGAAGCGGGAGTCGTCGAGCAGTACTTC.

A remark on this clone: Other DNA sequences in this sample translate to the same CDR3. The chain recombines TRBV9 with TRBJ2-3, with D possibly TRBD1 on 5 matching bases. Trimming left V 0 bases short and J 3 bases short, with 8 bases between. The CDR3 is 14 amino acids. From germline, CDR1 is SGDLS and CDR2 YYNGEE. In DNA, the CDR3 is TGTGCCAGCAGCGTAGGGCAGGGAACAGATACGCAGTATTTT. This translates into CASSVGQGTDTQYF. Full variable domain (rest looked up from reference TRBV9 and TRBJ2-3): DSGVTQTPKHLITATGQRVTLRCSPRSGDLSVYWYQQSLDQGLQFLIQYYNGEERAKGNILERFSAQQFPDLHSELNLSSLELGDSALYFCASSVGQGTDTQYFGPGTRLTVL.

This chain connects TRBV30 to TRBJ1-6, with D maybe TRBD1 (5 bases). The germline gives CDR1 GTSNPN, CDR2 SVGIG (reference sequence). V dropped 2 bases and J dropped 2 bases, with 10 bases sitting between them. The CDR3 contains 15 residues. The CDR3 protein is CAWSRGKTYNSPLHF. CDR3 sequence (DNA): TGTGCCTGGAGTCGGGGGAAGACCTATAATTCACCCCTCCACTTT. Supplemented by reference TRBV30 and TRBJ1-6, the full variable domain reads SQTIHQWPATLVQPVGSPLSLECTVEGTSNPNLYWYRQAAGRGLQLLFYSVGIGQISSEVPQNLSASRPQDRQFILSSKKLLLSDSGFYLCAWSRGKTYNSPLHFGNGTRLTVT.

The chain is built from TRBV6-5 and TRBJ1-2; D is perhaps TRBD1 (6 bases). Germline CDR1 MNHEY, CDR2 SVGAGI. V gave up 6 bases and J gave up 8 bases, with 22 bases separating them. The CDR3 has 15 amino acids. CDR3 DNA: TGTGCCAGCAGCCCGGGCCGGGACACCCTCAGGGGCTACACCTTC. Protein product: CASSPGRDTLRGYTF.

There are a few counts of this clone. The CDR3 sequence: CASSYTATDEQYF. The CDR3 region has the DNA TGTGCCAGCAGTTATACTGCTACCGACGAGCAGTACTTC. The chain carries TRBV27 and TRBJ2-7; D remains unclear. Trimming pared 4 bases from V and 5 bases from J, leaving 12 bases between. The germline CDR1 and CDR2 sequences are MNHEY and SMNVEV (reference sequence). The CDR3 has 13 residues.

This chain joins TRBV29-1 and TRBJ2-4; a possible D gene is TRBD2 (6 bases). The V gene's germline CDR1 is SQVTM and CDR2 ANQGSEA. The V end was cut by 7 bases, the J end by 7 bases, with 14 bases between. CDR3 length: 12 residues. In nucleotides, the CDR3 is TGCAGCGGACAGCTCGGGGGTAACATTCAGTACTTC. Protein sequence: CSGQLGGNIQYF.

Details on this clone: Other DNA variants within this sample encode the same CDR3. This chain joins TRBV27 and TRBJ2-1; no clear D. CDR3 size: 11 residues. The V gene's germline CDR1 is MNHEY and CDR2 SMNVEV (reference sequence). V was cut by 3 bases and J by 15 bases, with 12 bases left in between. The CDR3 sequence is CASSFLEERFF. The CDR3 nucleotides are TGTGCCAGCAGTTTTTTAGAGGAAAGGTTCTTC.

The count of this clone is one. This rearrangement joins TRBV5-1 to TRBJ2-3; the match to TRBD2 covers 9 bases. The CDR3 runs to 18 residues. The germline V gene has CDR1 SGHRS and CDR2 YFSETQ. With V trimmed by 0 bases and J by 0 bases, 8 bases remained unmatched. The CDR3 loop is CASSLATSGPSSTDTQYF. The CDR3 DNA follows: TGCGCCAGCAGCTTGGCTACTAGCGGGCCTTCTAGCACAGATACGCAGTATTTT. Filled out from reference TRBV5-1 and TRBJ2-3, the complete variable domain reads KAGVTQTPRYLIKTRGQQVTLSCSPISGHRSVSWYQQTPGQGLQFLFEYFSETQRNKGNFPGRFSGRQFSNSRSEMNVSTLELGDSALYLCASSLATSGPSSTDTQYFGPGTRLTVL.

This clone appeared a few times. The V gene is TRBV5-1, the J gene TRBJ1-5, with D hard to call. The V end lost 0 bases, the J end lost 1 base, and 5 bases lay between the germline ends. Germline V gene sequence: CDR1 SGHRS, CDR2 YFSETQ. The CDR3 contains 14 residues. CDR3 in amino acids: CASSLGGSNQPQHF. CDR3 nucleotide sequence: TGCGCCAGCAGCTTGGGAGGAAGCAATCAGCCCCAGCATTTT.

The chain is built from TRBV4-2 and TRBJ2-3, with TRBD2 as a possible D gene (6 bases). The germline V and J ends were trimmed by 5 bases and 2 bases, with 14 bases remaining between them. The CDR3 consists of 15 residues. Germline V gene sequence: CDR1 LGHNA, CDR2 YNFKEQ. The CDR3 sequence: CASSVDGSSTDTQYF. In nucleotides, the CDR3 is TGTGCCAGCAGCGTCGACGGGAGTTCCACAGATACGCAGTATTTT.

The gene calls are TRBV9 and TRBJ2-5; D gene uncertain. The CDR3 covers 15 residues. CDR1 is SGDLS and CDR2 is YYNGEE in the germline V gene. With 2 bases removed from V and 2 bases from J, the gap between germline ends came to 13 bases. CDR3: CASSVDGVVQETQYF. CDR3 in DNA: TGTGCCAGCAGCGTCGACGGAGTCGTACAAGAGACCCAGTACTTC. The full variable domain, rest sourced from reference TRBV9 and TRBJ2-5, is DSGVTQTPKHLITATGQRVTLRCSPRSGDLSVYWYQQSLDQGLQFLIQYYNGEERAKGNILERFSAQQFPDLHSELNLSSLELGDSALYFCASSVDGVVQETQYFGPGTRLLVL.

V and J are TRBV27 and TRBJ2-5, with D possibly matching TRBD1 (5 bases). Germline V gene lookup returns CDR1 MNHEY and CDR2 SMNVEV (reference sequence). CDR3 length: 16 amino acids. V was shortened by 7 bases and J by 5 bases, with 23 bases between the two germline ends. CDR3 coding DNA: TGTGCCAGCAACCCTAGGGGAAGGATATCCCCGGAGACCCAGTACTTC. This gives the protein CASNPRGRISPETQYF.

This chain joins TRBV5-1 and TRBJ2-2; D may be TRBD1 (6 bases). Germline-derived CDR1 and CDR2 are SGHRS and YFSETQ. V shed 2 bases and J shed 6 bases, with 20 bases lying between them. CDR3 length: 17 amino acids. CDR3 residues: CASSFPQGRGSSGELFF. CDR3 coding DNA: TGCGCCAGCAGCTTTCCACAGGGACGGGGATCGTCCGGGGAGCTGTTTTTT.

This clone was counted a few times. The CDR3 loop reads CASSGGGLAASYNEQFF. As DNA, the CDR3 is TGCGCCAGCAGCGGCGGGGGACTAGCGGCATCCTACAATGAGCAGTTCTTC. The V and J genes are TRBV5-1 and TRBJ2-1; TRBD2 matches 11 bases. Germline assignment: CDR1 SGHRS and CDR2 YFSETQ. The CDR3 spans 17 residues. J lost 1 base, V lost 4 bases, and 7 bases had no gene match.

Only one count was recorded for this clone. The rearrangement joins TRBV6-4 to TRBJ2-2, with 7 nucleotides matching TRBD2. The germline gives CDR1 MRHNA, CDR2 SNTAGT. V shed 6 bases and J 5 bases; nucleotides not matched to a gene: 3. This CDR3 has 13 amino acids. The CDR3 DNA sequence: TGTGCCAGCAGGGTTAGCGGGACCGGGGAGCTGTTTTTT. Translation: CASRVSGTGELFF.

In its sample, this clone was seen once. The V gene is TRBV18, the J gene TRBJ1-1; TRBD1 might be the D (5 bases). Trimming took 3 bases from V and 1 from J, leaving 9 bases between them. The CDR3 length is 14 residues. Germline CDR1 KGHSH, CDR2 LQKENI. The CDR3 sequence is CASSPSGQNTEAFF. The CDR3 region has the DNA TGTGCCAGCTCACCGTCCGGACAGAACACTGAAGCTTTCTTT.

This clone has a single count. The rearrangement links TRBV7-2 to TRBJ1-2, with TRBD1 as a possible D gene (6 bases). The length of the CDR3 is 14 residues. The germline CDR1 and CDR2 sequences are SGHTA and FQGNSA. Trimming removed 2 bases from V and 8 bases from J, with 15 bases in between. The CDR3 coding sequence is TGTGCCAGCAGCTTAAGCTACAGGGATTCGGGCTACACCTTC. Amino acid sequence: CASSLSYRDSGYTF.

The chain employs TRBV18 and TRBJ1-3; the D is unclear. CDR3 size: 17 residues. From germline, CDR1 is KGHSH and CDR2 LQKENI. Trimming shortened V by 1 base and J by 2 bases, and 15 bases separated the two germline ends. The CDR3 reads CASSPRLPSEAGNTIYF. In DNA form, the CDR3 reads TGTGCCAGCTCACCACGCCTCCCCTCCGAGGCTGGAAACACCATATATTTT.

The rearrangement joins TRBV19 to TRBJ1-2, with D perhaps matching TRBD1 (5 bases). This CDR3 comprises 12 residues. In germline, CDR1 is LNHDA, CDR2 SQIVND (reference sequence). The V and J ends lost 10 bases and 4 bases respectively, with 13 bases between them. CDR3 DNA: TGTGCCACCGCCGGGGGGACCTATGGCTACACCTTC. It yields the protein CATAGGTYGYTF.

The V gene is TRBV5-4, the J gene TRBJ2-7, with D possibly matching TRBD1 (6 bases). The CDR3 is 15 amino acids. The ends were cut back, 0 bases at V and 5 bases at J, with 15 bases in the middle. From germline, CDR1 is SGHNT and CDR2 YYREEE (reference sequence). Here the CDR3 reads CASSLDGGGSNEQYF. The CDR3 coding sequence is TGTGCCAGCAGCTTGGATGGGGGCGGGTCGAACGAGCAGTACTTC.

The genes are TRBV6-1 and TRBJ2-3, with D maybe TRBD2 (7 bases). CDR3 length: 15 residues. Germline V lookup: CDR1 MNHNS, CDR2 SASEGT. The V and J ends lost 7 bases and 4 bases respectively, with 18 bases between them. CDR3 protein: CASKGGRGWSDTQYF. The CDR3 nucleotides are TGTGCCAGCAAGGGGGGGAGGGGTTGGTCAGATACGCAGTATTTT.

V and J are TRBV27 and TRBJ2-7; 10 bases align to TRBD2. Germline CDR1 reads MNHEY; CDR2 reads SMNVEV (reference sequence). J was trimmed by 1 base and V by 9 bases; bases with no gene match: 12. The CDR3 has 16 residues. CDR3: CASSGLAGAKSYEQYF. In DNA form, the CDR3 reads TGTGCCAGTTCAGGGCTAGCGGGAGCAAAATCCTACGAGCAGTACTTC.

The rearrangement uses TRBV27 and TRBJ2-3; 9 bases line up with TRBD2. Germline lookup yields CDR1 MNHEY and CDR2 SMNVEV (reference sequence). The CDR3 consists of 17 residues. V was pared by 4 bases and J by 3 bases, with 11 bases of the junction left unmatched. The DNA for the CDR3 is TGTGCCAGCAGTTCCCCTACCCTAGCGGGGCGTACAGATACGCAGTATTTT. Protein product: CASSSPTLAGRTDTQYF.

The chain links TRBV2 to TRBJ1-3; TRBD1 matches at 7 bases. V was clipped by 6 bases and J by 1 base; unmatched bases: 9. The CDR3 consists of 16 residues. Germline-derived CDR1 and CDR2 are SNHLY and FYNNEI. The chain's CDR3 is CASRGPGTVSGNTIYF. The CDR3 nucleotides read TGTGCCAGCAGGGGCCCGGGGACAGTTTCTGGAAACACCATATATTTT.

The chain links TRBV5-4 to TRBJ2-5; the match to TRBD2 covers 8 bases. CDR3 length equals 15 residues. J lost 2 bases, V lost 0 bases, and 3 bases had no gene match. CDR1 and CDR2 (germline): SGHNT, YYREEE (reference sequence). CDR3 in amino acids: CASSLGGGRQETQYF. The DNA for the CDR3 is TGTGCCAGCAGCTTGGGCGGGGGGAGGCAAGAGACCCAGTACTTC.